The clone carrying this T cell receptor (beta chain) has a count of ten or more. These data originate in a study of neurological immune-mediated disorders. From 2 million PBMCs stored at -80 C, the unsorted libraries were generated. The cDNA came from 5'RACE, which used 10-nucleotide random UMIs. TCRdb redid the calling of the 5' RACE reads with MiXCR, one entry per CDR3 protein. The sample contains around 15,000 distinct CDR3 sequences, about 14% of which appear only once. The CDR3 is 14 amino acids. CDR1 and CDR2 from the germline V gene are SGHRS and YFSETQ. V lost 3 bases to trimming and J lost 1 base; unmatched junction nucleotides: 2.

The sample comprised PBMCs. The chain employs TRBV5-1 and TRBJ2-3; 7 bases agree with TRBD1. The receptor's source is a man aged 60 to 75 with HTLV-1-associated myelopathy (HAM/TSP). The CDR3 reads CASSSTGGTDTQYF. CDR3 DNA: TGCGCCAGCAGCTCAACAGGGGGCACAGATACGCAGTATTTT.